This T cell receptor (beta chain) emerged from a study of cytomegalovirus exposure and HLA in healthy donors. Notes on the study in general: Earlier analysis yielded a pattern in which most TCR beta V segments were productive about 90% or about 30% of the time. Presence/absence analyses treated sequencing depth as roughly uniform across donors. Cytomegalovirus-associated TCR beta chains were listed, numbering around 150.

The PCR had 60 Vbeta and 13 Jbeta primers. Repertoires were generated with immunoSEQ multiplex PCR, while TCRdb's copy carries only in-frame clones and drops some. The sample shows 150,000 to 180,000 clones, approximately 80% of them seen only once. Comment on this clone: Antigen specificity is unknown.

Germline loops: CDR1 SGHVS, CDR2 FQNEAQ. The length of the CDR3 is 16 residues. Trimming took 1 base from V and 0 from J; bases not matched to a gene: 3. This rearrangement joins TRBV7-8 to TRBJ2-4; TRBD1 aligns across 7 bases. Input material: PBMCs. The receptor comes from a woman between 40 and 55 years old in good health and CMV-seronegative. The CDR3 nucleotides read TGTGCCAGCAGCTTAGAGGGGGCCTTAGCCAAAAACATTCAGTACTTC. Amino acids: CASSLEGALAKNIQYF.